The 10 T cell receptor beta chains listed next were all sequenced from one sample in a study of early T cells in non-severe SARS-CoV-2 infection. Using its own MiXCR run on the 5' RACE reads, TCRdb lists one record per CDR3 protein. Of about 34,000 distinct CDR3 sequences listed, around 6% are singletons. Material for sequencing was whole blood. Receptor source: an adult who was a healthcare worker with PCR-confirmed SARS-CoV-2 infection or an uninfected control (not recorded which).

At least ten counts were recorded for this clonotype. The rearrangement joins TRBV9 to TRBJ2-7, with 12 bases that match TRBD1. The germline CDR1 and CDR2 sequences are SGDLS and YYNGEE. This CDR3 is built from 16 residues. Trimming cost V 2 bases and J 6 bases; bases outside gene matches: 9. The DNA for the CDR3 is TGTGCCAGCAGCGTTTGGGGACAGGGGGCCGGGGTCGAGCAGTACTTC. This sequence encodes CASSVWGQGAGVEQYF.

This clonotype was counted many times. The chain links TRBV7-9 to TRBJ2-7; D might be TRBD2 (6 bases). Germline assignment: CDR1 SEHNR and CDR2 FQNEAQ (reference sequence). V dropped 5 bases and J dropped 7 bases, with 18 bases sitting between them. The CDR3 spans 14 residues. The CDR3 DNA sequence: TGTGCCAGCAGCCGTTCGGGACTCCCGGGGGAGCAGTACTTC. It codes for CASSRSGLPGEQYF.

At least ten counts were recorded for this clonotype. The rearrangement joins TRBV7-3 to TRBJ2-7; D is possibly TRBD1 (5 bases). This CDR3 is built from 15 residues. The V end lost 0 bases, the J end lost 5 bases, and 14 bases lay between the germline ends. Germline assignment: CDR1 SGHTA and CDR2 FQGTGA. The DNA for the CDR3 is TGTGCCAGCAGCTTAACGTTGCAGGGTCTGAACGAGCAGTACTTC. Protein sequence: CASSLTLQGLNEQYF.

In this sample, this clonotype turned up many times. The V gene is TRBV20-1, the J gene TRBJ1-2, with D perhaps TRBD1 (6 bases). The CDR3 extends over 14 amino acids. V was cut by 5 bases and J by 4 bases, with 17 bases left in between. Germline CDR1 reads DFQATT; CDR2 reads SNEGSKA (reference sequence). The CDR3 region is CSALQIDRIYGYTF. CDR3 in DNA: TGCAGTGCTCTCCAGATAGACAGGATCTATGGCTACACCTTC.

The chain couples TRBV9 to TRBJ2-3; TRBD1 matches 8 bases. Germline assignment: CDR1 SGDLS and CDR2 YYNGEE. The CDR3 has 15 residues. V lost 4 bases, J lost 2 bases, and 6 bases stayed unmatched. The chain's CDR3 is CASSSQTGATDTQYF. Here the CDR3 DNA reads TGTGCCAGCAGCTCCCAGACAGGGGCCACAGATACGCAGTATTTT.

This clonotype was observed many times. The gene calls are TRBV9 and TRBJ2-5; 12 bases align to TRBD1. The CDR3 sequence is 15 residues long. The J segment lost 4 bases and the V segment lost 3 bases, leaving 4 bases of the junction unmatched. Germline CDR1 and CDR2: SGDLS and YYNGEE. The CDR3 loop is CASSGGTGGRETQYF. CDR3 sequence (DNA): TGTGCCAGCAGCGGTGGGACAGGGGGCAGAGAGACCCAGTACTTC.

This clonotype was seen at least ten times. The CDR3 bases are TGTGCCAAGCCTCAACAACCGTACCAAGAGACCCAGTACTTC. It encodes CAKPQQPYQETQYF. V and J are TRBV27 and TRBJ2-5; D gene unclear. The V gene's germline CDR1 is MNHEY and CDR2 SMNVEV (reference sequence). V was shortened by 10 bases and J by 0 bases, with 15 bases between the two germline ends. This CDR3 region has 14 residues.

This clonotype was seen repeatedly, ten times or more. The J gene is TRBJ2-7, the V gene TRBV20-1; D is unclear. The V end lost 0 bases, the J end lost 0 bases, and 9 bases lay between the germline ends. Germline V lookup: CDR1 DFQATT, CDR2 SNEGSKA (reference sequence). The CDR3 runs 14 residues. The CDR3 DNA sequence: TGCAGTGCTAGAGATACGGATAGCTCCTACGAGCAGTACTTC. Residues: CSARDTDSSYEQYF.

This clonotype was counted only a few times. The CDR3 reads CASSPGGRETQYF. CDR3 nucleotides: TGTGCCAGCAGCCCGGGGGGACGAGAGACCCAGTACTTC. The chain recombines TRBV12-3 or TRBV12-4 with TRBJ2-5, with 7 bases lining up with TRBD2. The CDR3 is made up of 13 amino acids. The junction had 5 bases not matched to a gene; V was cut back by 6 bases and J by 4 bases.

This clonotype showed up many times. This chain connects TRBV6-6 to TRBJ2-7, with D perhaps TRBD2 (6 bases). CDR1 and CDR2 from the germline V gene are MNHNY and SVGAGI (reference sequence). With 6 bases removed from V and 3 bases from J, the gap between germline ends came to 12 bases. The length of the CDR3 is 13 residues. CDR3 loop: CASSRDFGYEQYF. The CDR3 DNA is TGTGCCAGCAGCCGGGACTTTGGCTACGAGCAGTACTTC.